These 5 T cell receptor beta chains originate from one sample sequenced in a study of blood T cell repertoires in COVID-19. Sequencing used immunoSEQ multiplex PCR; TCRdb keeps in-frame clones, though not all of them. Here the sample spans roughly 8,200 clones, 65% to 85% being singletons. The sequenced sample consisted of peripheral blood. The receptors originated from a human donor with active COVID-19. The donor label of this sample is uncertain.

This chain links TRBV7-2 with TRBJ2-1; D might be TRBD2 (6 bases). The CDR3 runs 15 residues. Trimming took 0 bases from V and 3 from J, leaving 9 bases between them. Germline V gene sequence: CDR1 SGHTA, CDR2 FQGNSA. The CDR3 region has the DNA TGTGCCAGCAGCTTAGCTAGCGGACACTACAATGAGCAGTTCTTC. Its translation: CASSLASGHYNEQFF.

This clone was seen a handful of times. The CDR3 region is CASSVDARRLADYEQYF. The DNA of the CDR3 is TGTGCCAGCAGCGTCGATGCCCGCCGACTAGCGGATTACGAGCAGTACTTC. This chain connects TRBV28 to TRBJ2-7, with 9 bases identical to TRBD2. Germline V gene data show CDR1 as MDHEN and CDR2 as SYDVKM. V lost 6 bases, J lost 4 bases, and 16 bases stayed unmatched. This CDR3 spans 17 amino acids.

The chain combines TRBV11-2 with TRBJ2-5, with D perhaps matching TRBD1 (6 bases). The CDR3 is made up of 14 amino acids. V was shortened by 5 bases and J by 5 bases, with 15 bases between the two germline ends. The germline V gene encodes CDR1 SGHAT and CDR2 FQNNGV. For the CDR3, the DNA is TGTGCCAGCAGCCCCACACAGGGACGGGAGACCCAGTACTTC. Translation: CASSPTQGRETQYF.

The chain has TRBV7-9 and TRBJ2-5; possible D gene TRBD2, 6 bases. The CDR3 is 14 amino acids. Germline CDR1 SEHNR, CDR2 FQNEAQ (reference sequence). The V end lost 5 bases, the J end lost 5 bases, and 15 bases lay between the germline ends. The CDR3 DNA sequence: TGTGCCAGCAGCCACGCGGGGAATGGCGAGACCCAGTACTTC. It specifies CASSHAGNGETQYF.

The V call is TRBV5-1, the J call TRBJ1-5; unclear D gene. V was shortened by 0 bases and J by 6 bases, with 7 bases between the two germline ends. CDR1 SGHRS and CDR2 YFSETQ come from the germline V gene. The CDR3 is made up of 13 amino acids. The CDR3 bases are TGCGCCAGCAGCTTGGGAGGGTCTCAGCCCCAGCATTTT. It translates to CASSLGGSQPQHF.